A selection of T cell receptor beta chains follows, all from one sample in a study of technical replicates of blood from a handful of donors. Libraries were prepared by immunoSEQ multiplex PCR; TCRdb keeps only in-frame clonotypes and omits some of them. Of 45,000 to 65,000 clones in the sample, about 95% were seen once. The sample taken for sequencing was PBMCs. The receptors derive from a human donor in good health. Some clones in this sample may be carry-over from other donors' samples. CDR3s include the opening cysteine and the closing phenylalanine or tryptophan. The D gene is left open where the match is weak. Clone size is given for some rows only: seen once, a few or many times, or a class if the clone is expanded.

V gene	clone size	D gene	J gene	CDR3 protein	CDR3 DNA
TRBV5-1	-	TRBD1	TRBJ1-4	CASSSTGTNEKLFF	TGCGCCAGCAGCTCGACAGGGACTAATGAAAAACTGTTTTTT
TRBV19	-	-	TRBJ2-7	CASRSGPSYEQYF	TGTGCCAGTAGGAGCGGACCCTCCTACGAGCAGTACTTC
TRBV4-2	-	TRBD2	TRBJ2-3	CASSRLADSTDTQYF	TGTGCCAGCAGCCGACTAGCGGATAGCACAGATACGCAGTATTTT
TRBV5-5	-	-	TRBJ1-5	CASSLTFPGPQHF	TGTGCCAGCAGCTTGACATTCCCTGGCCCCCAGCATTTT
TRBV2	-	TRBD2	TRBJ2-3	CASSESSGTSTDTQYF	TGTGCCAGCAGTGAGAGTAGCGGGACAAGCACAGATACGCAGTATTTT
TRBV19	-	TRBD1	TRBJ1-1	CASSLGQGASEAFF	TGTGCCAGTAGTCTGGGACAGGGGGCCTCTGAAGCTTTCTTT
TRBV19	-	TRBD1	TRBJ1-6	CASSPPGQGDNSPLHF	TGTGCCAGTAGTCCTCCGGGACAGGGGGATAATTCACCCCTCCACTTT
TRBV5-1	-	-	TRBJ1-1	CASSLDAGRTLEAFF	TGCGCCAGCAGCTTGGATGCGGGGCGGACTCTTGAAGCTTTCTTT
TRBV9	-	TRBD1	TRBJ1-4	CASSARTGGGEKLFF	TGTGCCAGCAGCGCGCGGACAGGGGGAGGGGAAAAACTGTTTTTT
TRBV7-9	-	-	TRBJ2-1	CASSLGWKRNPYNEQFF	TGTGCCAGCAGCTTAGGTTGGAAGCGCAATCCGTACAATGAGCAGTTCTTC
TRBV30	-	-	TRBJ2-7	CAWSWRRSYEQYF	TGTGCCTGGAGCTGGAGACGGTCCTACGAGCAGTACTTC
TRBV4-3	-	-	TRBJ2-7	CASSLSPSGRLGQYF	TGCGCCAGCAGCCTCTCACCCTCGGGCAGACTAGGGCAGTACTTC
TRBV27	-	TRBD1	TRBJ1-2	CASKRQGASDGYTF	TGTGCCAGCAAAAGACAGGGGGCGTCTGATGGCTACACCTTC
TRBV7-8	-	-	TRBJ1-1	CASSLVAPAGALNTEAFF	TGTGCCAGCAGCTTAGTCGCCCCCGCAGGGGCCCTGAACACTGAAGCTTTCTTT
TRBV7-2	-	TRBD1	TRBJ1-5	CASSQDRGNQPQHF	TGTGCCAGCAGTCAGGACAGGGGCAATCAGCCCCAGCATTTT
TRBV19	once	TRBD2	TRBJ2-1	CASSASGVYNEQFF	TGTGCCAGTAGTGCCAGCGGGGTATACAATGAGCAGTTCTTC
TRBV5-1	-	TRBD2	TRBJ2-5	CASSGSFSSGVETQYF	TGCGCCAGCAGCGGTTCATTTTCTAGCGGGGTTGAGACCCAGTACTTC
TRBV27	-	TRBD1	TRBJ2-7	CASSFGAGGSYEQYF	TGTGCCAGCAGTTTCGGGGCAGGGGGCTCCTACGAGCAGTACTTC
TRBV7-2	once	-	TRBJ2-3	CASRATDTQYF	TGTGCCAGCAGGGCCACAGATACGCAGTATTTT
TRBV7-2	-	-	TRBJ1-2	CASSSHPGGYTF	TGTGCCAGCAGCTCCCACCCGGGGGGCTACACCTTC
TRBV7-2	-	-	TRBJ1-5	CASSLDGYGNQPQHF	TGTGCCAGCAGCTTAGACGGGTACGGCAATCAGCCCCAGCATTTT
TRBV4-2	-	-	TRBJ1-1	CASSPEGGNTEAFF	TGTGCCAGCAGCCCTGAGGGTGGGAACACTGAAGCTTTCTTT
TRBV27	-	TRBD1	TRBJ2-7	CASSPEQGATYEQYF	TGTGCCAGCAGCCCAGAACAGGGGGCTACCTACGAGCAGTACTTC
TRBV9	few	-	TRBJ1-1	CASSPEEGEAFF	TGTGCCAGCAGCCCCGAGGAAGGTGAAGCTTTCTTT
TRBV7-8	once	-	TRBJ1-1	CASSPASTGNTEAFF	TGTGCCAGCAGCCCGGCCTCGACAGGGAACACTGAAGCTTTCTTT
TRBV7-2	-	TRBD2	TRBJ2-3	CASSRVAGGGSGTQYF	TGTGCCAGCAGCAGAGTAGCGGGGGGGGGATCCGGTACGCAGTATTTT
TRBV7-2	once	-	TRBJ2-7	CASSQGPYRADEQYF	TGTGCCAGCAGCCAGGGGCCCTACAGGGCAGACGAGCAGTACTTC
TRBV11-1	once	-	TRBJ2-2	CASSTTGFTGELFF	TGTGCCAGCAGCACAACAGGATTCACCGGGGAGCTGTTTTTT
TRBV7-9	-	-	TRBJ1-4	CASSPYSGGGGEKLFF	TGTGCCAGCAGCCCCTACAGCGGGGGCGGGGGTGAAAAACTGTTTTTT
TRBV18	-	-	TRBJ2-4	CASSPKQRQKNIQYF	TGTGCCAGCTCACCAAAACAACGACAGAAAAACATTCAGTACTTC
TRBV11-2	-	TRBD2	TRBJ2-5	CASSETLTSSSAETQYF	TGTGCCAGCAGCGAGACCTTGACTAGCTCTTCGGCAGAGACCCAGTACTTC
TRBV6-5	-	-	TRBJ1-2	CASREEGRYGYTF	TGTGCCAGCAGGGAGGAGGGGCGGTATGGCTACACCTTC
TRBV9	-	TRBD1	TRBJ2-3	CASSVQGASDTQYF	TGTGCCAGCAGCGTACAGGGGGCCTCAGATACGCAGTATTTT
TRBV6-1	-	TRBD2	TRBJ2-7	CASNGLADKYEQYF	TGTGCCAGCAACGGACTAGCGGACAAATACGAGCAGTACTTC
TRBV28	once	-	TRBJ1-2	CASRQGINYGYTF	TGTGCCAGCAGGCAGGGCATTAACTATGGCTACACCTTC
TRBV5-8	few	-	TRBJ2-3	CASSLWGDTQYF	TGTGCCAGCAGCTTATGGGGCGATACGCAGTATTTT
TRBV30	-	TRBD1	TRBJ1-6	CAWSVKTGGGSPLHF	TGTGCCTGGAGTGTCAAGACAGGGGGCGGCTCACCCCTCCACTTT
TRBV6-5	-	TRBD1	TRBJ2-3	CASSRTGGTDTQYF	TGTGCCAGCAGTCGGACAGGGGGAACAGATACGCAGTATTTT
TRBV7-3	-	-	TRBJ1-6	CASSLNSNSPLHF	TGTGCCAGCAGCTTAAACAGTAATTCACCCCTCCACTTT
TRBV4-3	-	-	TRBJ1-4	CASTPNSDIGEKLFF	TGCGCCAGCACCCCAAATTCGGATATCGGGGAAAAACTGTTTTTT
TRBV29-1	-	TRBD2	TRBJ2-1	CSVAGLAGGPRWNEQFF	TGCAGCGTGGCTGGGCTAGCGGGAGGGCCACGGTGGAATGAGCAGTTCTTC
TRBV4-3	-	-	TRBJ1-1	CASSQGYVTVNTEAFF	TGCGCCAGCAGCCAAGGTTACGTGACAGTGAACACTGAAGCTTTCTTT
TRBV23-1	-	-	TRBJ2-6	CASSQSRVGGRANVLTF	TGCGCCAGCAGTCAATCCCGCGTGGGGGGTCGGGCCAACGTCCTGACTTTC
TRBV7-6	-	TRBD2	TRBJ2-1	CASSLVWSGRGNNEQFF	TGTGCCAGCAGCTTAGTATGGAGCGGGCGGGGGAACAATGAGCAGTTCTTC
TRBV19	once	-	TRBJ2-7	CASSIYGSSYEQYF	TGTGCCAGTAGTATTTACGGTTCATCCTACGAGCAGTACTTC
TRBV7-9	-	-	TRBJ2-7	CASSLVRERTYEQYF	TGTGCCAGCAGCTTAGTACGGGAGAGAACCTACGAGCAGTACTTC